This T cell receptor (beta chain) was sequenced in a study of cytomegalovirus exposure and HLA in healthy donors. The study, taken as a whole, reports: The study put about 180 TCR beta chains on its list as cytomegalovirus-associated. Across donors, most TCRs were seen rarely, yet some public ones were widespread. Specific recognition of CMV antigens was confirmed in vitro for a few chains (all CMV-associated). The tendency of first-cohort TCR clusters to co-occur in the approximately 110 validation repertoires was identified by a subsequent analysis.

With regard to this clone: Its antigen is not known.

Sequencing was performed with immunoSEQ multiplex PCR; in TCRdb, only in-frame clones are kept and a portion is missing. The sample consists of roughly 75,000 clones, roughly 94% of them appearing once. The sequenced sample consisted of PBMCs. The receptor's source is a woman between 18 and 29 years old in good health and CMV-seropositive.

CDR3 sequence (DNA): TGTGCCAGCAGCCGGGGACAGGGTTTCTACGAGCAGTACTTC. Translating gives CASSRGQGFYEQYF. The V gene is TRBV11-2, the J gene TRBJ2-7; TRBD1 matches 9 bases. The CDR3 is 14 residues long. Germline CDR1 and CDR2: SGHAT and FQNNGV. Losses at the gene ends were 5 bases for V and 3 bases for J; bases not matched to a gene: 5.